This T cell receptor beta chain was sequenced during a study of T-cell memory formation after mild COVID-19. This clonotype has at least ten counts. TCRdb reprocessed the 5' RACE reads with MiXCR, giving one entry per CDR3 protein. The table includes roughly 190,000 distinct CDR3 sequences, around 17% detected once. CDR3 length equals 14 residues. Trimming stripped 6 bases from V and 5 bases from J, with 16 bases between. Sequencing was performed on PBMCs or a T cell subset sorted from them (not recorded which). The clonotype originates from an adult woman who had mild COVID-19 (a few samples of this study predate the infection). Cell type and time point are not known. The chain employs TRBV12-3 or TRBV12-4 and TRBJ1-1, with TRBD1 as a possible D gene (6 bases). The CDR3 here is CASSPRGGNTEAFF. Here the CDR3 DNA reads TGTGCCAGCAGCCCGAGGGGGGGGAATACTGAAGCTTTCTTT.